This TCR beta chain was obtained from a study of cytomegalovirus exposure and HLA in healthy donors. Notes on the study in general: About 87% or about 30% of the time was how often most TCR beta V segments were productive, according to an earlier analysis. More clonal expansion characterized HLA-associated TCR beta chains than equally common others in a later analysis. Immune exposure data for these donors was limited to CMV serostatus.

As for this clone: The antigen is unknown.

The CDR3 covers 15 residues. CDR1 is SGHRS, CDR2 YFSETQ, per germline. Unmatched junction bases numbered 4, after V lost 0 bases and J lost 9 bases. This PCR relied on a set of 60 Vbeta primers and 13 Jbeta primers. Assay: immunoSEQ multiplex PCR; the TCRdb copy retains only in-frame clones and omits some. In the table there are fewer than 200,000 clones, around 74% of which are singletons. This clonotype was obtained from a man aged 18 to 29 in good health and CMV-seronegative. Sequencing was carried out using PBMCs. The rearrangement uses TRBV5-1 and TRBJ2-1; TRBD2 matches 12 bases. CDR3 DNA: TGCGCCAGCAGCTTGGGACTAGCGGGAGTTAGTGAGCAGTTCTTC. Its protein is CASSLGLAGVSEQFF.